These 12 T cell receptor beta chains originate from one sample sequenced in a study of blood T cell repertoires in COVID-19 (dated by TCRdb to the early 2020s). The method behind the library was the immunoSEQ multiplex PCR assay. Held by TCRdb, this immuneACCESS table contains in-frame sequences only and omits some clones. Under half of the omission traces to an unresolved V gene where checked; the cause of the rest is unknown. This sample comprises 200,000 to 250,000 clones, 85% of them detected only once. The ten biggest clones cover 2% to 3% of the sample. Sequenced material: peripheral blood. The receptors originated from an older woman with COVID-19, enrolled during active disease.

The chain is built from TRBV29-1 and TRBJ2-2; 7 nucleotides agree with TRBD1. CDR3 size: 15 residues. CDR1 SQVTM and CDR2 ANQGSEA come from the germline V gene. Germline trimming cut 7 bases from V and 2 bases from J; bases unmatched to any gene: 10. DNA for the CDR3: TGCAGCGCCGGAAGACAGGGTGTAAACACCGGGGAGCTGTTTTTT. Amino acid sequence: CSAGRQGVNTGELFF.

The chain employs TRBV24-1 and TRBJ2-3; perhaps TRBD1 as D (5 bases). This CDR3 has 16 amino acids. The V gene lost 4 bases and the J gene lost 0 bases, with 13 bases spanning the gap. CDR1 and CDR2 from the germline V gene are KGHDR and SFDVKD. In DNA, the CDR3 is TGTGCCACCAGTGACTCGCAGGCAGGGAGCACAGATACGCAGTATTTT. As protein: CATSDSQAGSTDTQYF.

The chain recombines TRBV20-1 with TRBJ2-7; D unclear. The CDR3 is 11 residues long. Germline CDR1 and CDR2: DFQATT and SNEGSKA (reference sequence). V lost 4 bases, J lost 5 bases, and 9 bases lay in between. CDR3 in amino acids: CSATPRDEQYF. DNA for the CDR3: TGCAGTGCTACCCCCCGGGACGAGCAGTACTTC.

This clone was recorded a few times. V usage is TRBV7-9 and J usage is TRBJ1-1, with a tentative D call TRBD1 (5 bases). V dropped 6 bases and J dropped 3 bases, with 17 bases sitting between them. Germline CDR1 reads SEHNR; CDR2 reads FQNEAQ (reference sequence). This CDR3 has 15 residues. The CDR3 sequence: CASRPPAGYDTEAFF. CDR3 sequence (DNA): TGTGCCAGCAGACCTCCGGCAGGGTATGACACTGAAGCTTTCTTT.

Remarks on this clone: Within the sample, other DNA sequences also encode this same CDR3. The J gene is TRBJ2-5, the V gene TRBV19; D call uncertain. Germline V gives CDR1 LNHDA, CDR2 SQIVND (reference sequence). The CDR3 runs to 13 residues. V was clipped by 5 bases and J by 1 base, with 8 bases between them. The CDR3 spells CASSPSFQETQYF. DNA of the CDR3: TGTGCCAGTAGTCCGAGTTTCCAAGAGACCCAGTACTTC.

This clone has only one observation. CDR3 sequence (DNA): TGTGCCAGCAGCTTAGTGGCTAGCGGGGAGTCCTACAATGAGCAGTTCTTC. Protein product: CASSLVASGESYNEQFF. This chain links TRBV7-2 with TRBJ2-1; 9 bases are a match to TRBD2. Losses at the gene ends were 1 base for V and 1 base for J; bases not matched to a gene: 5. CDR3 size: 17 residues. CDR1 is SGHTA and CDR2 is FQGNSA in the germline V gene. Drawing the rest from reference TRBV7-2 and TRBJ2-1, the complete variable domain is GAGVSQSPSNKVTEKGKDVELRCDPISGHTALYWYRQSLGQGLEFLIYFQGNSAPDKSGLPSDRFSAERTGGSVSTLTIQRTQQEDSAVYLCASSLVASGESYNEQFFGPGTRLTVL.

The genes are TRBV7-9 and TRBJ2-7, with 9 bases that match TRBD1. The germline V gene has CDR1 SEHNR and CDR2 FQNEAQ (reference sequence). V shed 5 bases, J shed 9 bases, and the junction held 11 bases outside the gene matches. CDR3 length: 14 residues. CDR3 nucleotides: TGTGCCAGCAGCACCAGGGACAGGGAGTCTGGGCAGTACTTC. It yields the protein CASSTRDRESGQYF.

The rearrangement joins TRBV19 to TRBJ2-2, with D hard to call. This CDR3 spans 11 amino acids. Germline assignment: CDR1 LNHDA and CDR2 SQIVND (reference sequence). The CDR3 nucleotides are TGTGCAACCCAAAAGCCCGGGGAGCTGTTTTTT. Amino acids: CATQKPGELFF.

This chain connects TRBV5-1 to TRBJ1-1; 7 bases are a match to TRBD1. Germline CDR1 SGHRS, CDR2 YFSETQ. J gave up 1 base and V 4 bases, and 7 bases lay outside the gene matches. The CDR3 loop spans 15 amino acids. CDR3 in amino acids: CASSTTGLSNTEAFF. The CDR3 DNA is TGCGCCAGCAGCACGACAGGGCTTTCGAACACTGAAGCTTTCTTT.

This clone was counted a few times. This chain joins TRBV5-4 and TRBJ1-2; no firm D call. Germline V CDR1 and CDR2: SGHNT, YYREEE (reference sequence). This CDR3 has 12 amino acids. Trimming took off 4 bases at V and 7 bases at J, with 11 bases between the two ends. The CDR3 DNA follows: TGTGCCAGCAGCCCCTTGGTCGGTGGCTACACCTTC. Its protein is CASSPLVGGYTF.

The sample holds one count of this clone. V and J are TRBV15 and TRBJ1-2; 8 bases fit TRBD1. CDR3 length: 17 residues. V shed 1 base, J shed 4 bases, and the junction held 11 bases outside the gene matches. The germline V gene has CDR1 LNHNV and CDR2 YYDKDF (reference sequence). The CDR3 loop is CATSRGGSVQGVYGYTF. For the CDR3, the DNA is TGTGCCACCAGCAGAGGAGGCTCTGTACAGGGGGTCTATGGCTACACCTTC.

The V call is TRBV19, the J call TRBJ1-2; possible D gene TRBD1, 5 bases. Trimming removed 1 base from V and 8 bases from J, with 17 bases in between. Germline lookup yields CDR1 LNHDA and CDR2 SQIVND (reference sequence). The CDR3 is 15 residues long. The CDR3 loop reads CASSIGGVSVSGYTF. CDR3 coding DNA: TGTGCCAGTAGTATAGGGGGGGTTAGCGTGTCCGGCTACACCTTC.